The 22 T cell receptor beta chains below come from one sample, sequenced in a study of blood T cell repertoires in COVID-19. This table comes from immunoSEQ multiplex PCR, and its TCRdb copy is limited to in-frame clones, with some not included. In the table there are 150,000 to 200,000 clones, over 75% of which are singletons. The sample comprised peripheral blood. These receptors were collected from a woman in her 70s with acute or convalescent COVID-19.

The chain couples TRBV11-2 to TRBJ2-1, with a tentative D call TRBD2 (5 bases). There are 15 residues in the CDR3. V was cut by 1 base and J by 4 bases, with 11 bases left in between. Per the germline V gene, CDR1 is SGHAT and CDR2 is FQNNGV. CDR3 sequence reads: CASSLVADYYNEQFF. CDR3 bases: TGTGCCAGCAGCTTAGTAGCAGACTATTACAATGAGCAGTTCTTC.

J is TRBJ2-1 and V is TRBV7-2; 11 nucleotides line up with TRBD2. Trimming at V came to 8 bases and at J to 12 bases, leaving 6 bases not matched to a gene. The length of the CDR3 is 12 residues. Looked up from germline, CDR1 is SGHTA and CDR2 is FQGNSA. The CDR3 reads CASGLAGGVQFF. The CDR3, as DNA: TGTGCCAGCGGCCTAGCGGGAGGAGTGCAGTTCTTC.

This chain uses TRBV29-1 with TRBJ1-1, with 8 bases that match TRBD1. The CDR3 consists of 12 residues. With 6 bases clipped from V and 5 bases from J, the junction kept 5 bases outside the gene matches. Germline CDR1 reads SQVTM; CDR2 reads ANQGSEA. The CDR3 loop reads CSVRRQGTEAFF. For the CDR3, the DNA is TGCAGCGTAAGAAGACAGGGGACTGAAGCTTTCTTT.

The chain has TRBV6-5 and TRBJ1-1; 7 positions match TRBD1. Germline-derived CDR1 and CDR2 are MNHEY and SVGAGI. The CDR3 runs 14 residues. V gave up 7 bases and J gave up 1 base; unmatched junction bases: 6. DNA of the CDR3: TGTGCCAGCACCGGGACAGCTCAGAACACTGAAGCTTTCTTT. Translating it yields CASTGTAQNTEAFF.

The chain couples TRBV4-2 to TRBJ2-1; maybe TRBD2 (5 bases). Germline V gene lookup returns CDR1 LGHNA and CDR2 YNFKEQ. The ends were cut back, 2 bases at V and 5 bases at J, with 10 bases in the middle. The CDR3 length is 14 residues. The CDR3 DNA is TGTGCCAGCAGCCAACGGACTGACAACAATGAGCAGTTCTTC. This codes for CASSQRTDNNEQFF.

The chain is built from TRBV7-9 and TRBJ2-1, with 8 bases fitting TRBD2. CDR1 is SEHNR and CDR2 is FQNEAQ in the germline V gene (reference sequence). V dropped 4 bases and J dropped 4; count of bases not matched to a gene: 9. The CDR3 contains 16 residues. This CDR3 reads CASSSSGLLSYNEQFF. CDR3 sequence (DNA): TGTGCCAGCAGCTCTAGCGGGCTCCTTTCATACAATGAGCAGTTCTTC.

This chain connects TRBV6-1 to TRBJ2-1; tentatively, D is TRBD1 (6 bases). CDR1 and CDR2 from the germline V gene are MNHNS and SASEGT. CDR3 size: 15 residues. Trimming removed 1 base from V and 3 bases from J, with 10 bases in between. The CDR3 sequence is CASSEGGTNYNEQFF. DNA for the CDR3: TGTGCCAGCAGTGAAGGGGGGACAAACTACAATGAGCAGTTCTTC.

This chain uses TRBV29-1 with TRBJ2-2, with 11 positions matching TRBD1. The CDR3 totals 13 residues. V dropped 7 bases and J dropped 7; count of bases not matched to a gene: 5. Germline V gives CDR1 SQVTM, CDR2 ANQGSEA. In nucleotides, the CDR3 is TGCAGCGCTCGGACAGGGGGCAGCGGGGAGCTGTTTTTT. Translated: CSARTGGSGELFF.

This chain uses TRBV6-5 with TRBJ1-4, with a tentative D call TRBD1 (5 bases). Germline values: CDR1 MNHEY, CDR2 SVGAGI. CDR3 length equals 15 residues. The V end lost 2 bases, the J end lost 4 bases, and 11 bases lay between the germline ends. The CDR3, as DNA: TGTGCCAGCAGTTACCGCCAGGGCATTAATGAAAAACTGTTTTTT. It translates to CASSYRQGINEKLFF.

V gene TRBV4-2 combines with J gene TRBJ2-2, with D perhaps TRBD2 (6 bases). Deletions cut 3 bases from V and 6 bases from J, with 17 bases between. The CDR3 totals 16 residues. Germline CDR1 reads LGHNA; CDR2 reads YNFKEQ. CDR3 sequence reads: CASSQPHLAGPGELFF. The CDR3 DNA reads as TGTGCCAGCAGCCAGCCCCACCTGGCGGGGCCCGGGGAGCTGTTTTTT.

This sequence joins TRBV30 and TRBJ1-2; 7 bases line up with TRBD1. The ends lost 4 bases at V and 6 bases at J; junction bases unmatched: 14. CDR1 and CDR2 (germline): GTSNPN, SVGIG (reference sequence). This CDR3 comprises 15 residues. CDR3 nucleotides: TGTGCCTGGAATACCCACAGACAGGGTTTTCATGGCTACACCTTC. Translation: CAWNTHRQGFHGYTF. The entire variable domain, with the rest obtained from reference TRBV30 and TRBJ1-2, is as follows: SQTIHQWPATLVQPVGSPLSLECTVEGTSNPNLYWYRQAAGRGLQLLFYSVGIGQISSEVPQNLSASRPQDRQFILSSKKLLLSDSGFYLCAWNTHRQGFHGYTFGSGTRLTVV.

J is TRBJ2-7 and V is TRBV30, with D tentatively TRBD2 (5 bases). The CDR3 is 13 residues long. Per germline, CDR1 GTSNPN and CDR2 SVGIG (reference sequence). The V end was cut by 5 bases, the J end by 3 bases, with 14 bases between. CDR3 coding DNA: TGTGCCTGGGGAGGCATCGGTGGCTACGAGCAGTACTTC. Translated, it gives CAWGGIGGYEQYF.

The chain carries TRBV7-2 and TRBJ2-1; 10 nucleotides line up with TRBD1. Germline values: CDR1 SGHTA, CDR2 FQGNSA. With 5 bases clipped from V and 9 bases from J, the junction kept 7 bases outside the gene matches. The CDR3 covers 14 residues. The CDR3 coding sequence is TGTGCCAGCAGCCCGGGACAGGGGCTATTTGAGCAGTTCTTC. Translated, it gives CASSPGQGLFEQFF.

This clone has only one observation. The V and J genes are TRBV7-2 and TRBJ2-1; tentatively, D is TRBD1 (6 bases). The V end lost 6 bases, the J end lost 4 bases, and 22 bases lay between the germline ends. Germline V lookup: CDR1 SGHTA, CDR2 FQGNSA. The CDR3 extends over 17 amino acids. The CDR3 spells CASSPEGTGRGYNEQFF. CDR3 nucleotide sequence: TGTGCCAGCAGTCCCGAAGGTACAGGGCGAGGATACAATGAGCAGTTCTTC. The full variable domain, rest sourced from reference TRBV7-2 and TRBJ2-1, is GAGVSQSPSNKVTEKGKDVELRCDPISGHTALYWYRQSLGQGLEFLIYFQGNSAPDKSGLPSDRFSAERTGGSVSTLTIQRTQQEDSAVYLCASSPEGTGRGYNEQFFGPGTRLTVL.

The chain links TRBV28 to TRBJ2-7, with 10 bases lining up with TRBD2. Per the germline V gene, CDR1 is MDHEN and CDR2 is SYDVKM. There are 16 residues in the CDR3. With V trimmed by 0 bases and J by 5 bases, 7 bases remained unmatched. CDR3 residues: CASSLWASGSTHEQYF. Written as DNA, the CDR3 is TGTGCCAGCAGTTTATGGGCTAGCGGGAGTACCCACGAGCAGTACTTC. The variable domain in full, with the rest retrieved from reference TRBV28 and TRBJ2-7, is DVKVTQSSRYLVKRTGEKVFLECVQDMDHENMFWYRQDPGLGLRLIYFSYDVKMKEKGDIPEGYSVSREKKERFSLILESASTNQTSMYLCASSLWASGSTHEQYFGPGTRLTVT.

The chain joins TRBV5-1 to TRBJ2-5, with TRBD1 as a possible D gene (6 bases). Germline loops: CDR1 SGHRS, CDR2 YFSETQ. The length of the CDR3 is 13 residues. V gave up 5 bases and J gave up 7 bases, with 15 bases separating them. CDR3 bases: TGCGCCAGCAGTCTGGCGCTAGGGGGGACCCAGTACTTC. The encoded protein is CASSLALGGTQYF.

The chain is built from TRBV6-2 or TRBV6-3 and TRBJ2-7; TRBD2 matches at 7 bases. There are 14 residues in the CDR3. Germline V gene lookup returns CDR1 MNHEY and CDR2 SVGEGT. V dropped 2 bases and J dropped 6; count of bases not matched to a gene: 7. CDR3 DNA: TGTGCCAGCAGTTACCCCCTCAGGGAGGGCGAGCAGTACTTC. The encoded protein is CASSYPLREGEQYF.

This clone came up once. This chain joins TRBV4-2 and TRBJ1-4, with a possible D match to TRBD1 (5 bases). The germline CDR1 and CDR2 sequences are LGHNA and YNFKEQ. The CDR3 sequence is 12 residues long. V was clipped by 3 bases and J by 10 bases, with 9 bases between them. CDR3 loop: CASSHREGKLFF. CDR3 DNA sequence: TGTGCCAGCAGCCACAGGGAGGGAAAACTGTTTTTT.

CDR3 loop: CASSIDHSSGSGEQYF. CDR3 nucleotide sequence: TGTGCCAGTAGTATAGATCATAGTAGCGGGAGTGGCGAGCAGTACTTC. V usage is TRBV19 and J usage is TRBJ2-7; TRBD2 matches at 9 bases. V dropped 0 bases and J dropped 6; count of bases not matched to a gene: 9. Germline CDR1 reads LNHDA; CDR2 reads SQIVND (reference sequence). This CDR3 contains 16 residues.

The CDR3 reads CASSSQTSGGNTGELFF. In nucleotides, the CDR3 is TGTGCCAGCAGTTCTCAAACTAGCGGGGGGAACACCGGGGAGCTGTTTTTT. The chain uses TRBV28 and TRBJ2-2; 11 bases align to TRBD2. V trimming: 4 bases; J trimming: 1 base; junction bases outside the gene matches: 5. The CDR3 runs to 17 residues. Looked up from germline, CDR1 is MDHEN and CDR2 is SYDVKM. The full variable domain, in which reference TRBV28 and TRBJ2-2 provide the parts outside the CDR3, is DVKVTQSSRYLVKRTGEKVFLECVQDMDHENMFWYRQDPGLGLRLIYFSYDVKMKEKGDIPEGYSVSREKKERFSLILESASTNQTSMYLCASSSQTSGGNTGELFFGEGSRLTVL.

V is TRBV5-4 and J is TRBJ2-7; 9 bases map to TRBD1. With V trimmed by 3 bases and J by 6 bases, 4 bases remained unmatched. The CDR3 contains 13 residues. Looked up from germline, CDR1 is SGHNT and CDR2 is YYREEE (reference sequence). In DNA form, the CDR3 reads TGTGCCAGCAGCTCCGAGGGACAGGGCGAGCAGTACTTC. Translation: CASSSEGQGEQYF.

The CDR3 sequence: CAWVTYWDRPTGELFF. The CDR3 nucleotides read TGTGCCTGGGTTACCTACTGGGACAGACCCACCGGGGAGCTGTTTTTT. The chain carries TRBV30 and TRBJ2-2; TRBD1 matches at 7 bases. Trimming took 5 bases from V and 4 from J; bases not matched to a gene: 13. There are 16 residues in the CDR3. From germline, CDR1 is GTSNPN and CDR2 SVGIG (reference sequence).